These 17 T cell receptor beta chains came from one sample sequenced in a study of beta chain features in type 1 diabetes. Expressed TCRB transcripts were sequenced, since all the RNA that had been isolated was reverse transcribed. Using immunoSEQ multiplex PCR, the repertoire was profiled, and TCRdb retains in-frame clones only, with some absent. This table holds 250,000 or so clones, under 70% found once. The sequencing sample was made of naive CD4+ T cells from blood. Source of these receptors: a man in his thirties or forties in good health.

CDR3 protein: CSVEDRRRGSYEQYF. CDR3 DNA: TGCAGCGTTGAAGATCGACGTAGGGGGTCCTACGAGCAGTACTTC. J is TRBJ2-7 and V is TRBV29-1, with D possibly being TRBD1 (6 bases). V was clipped by 0 bases and J by 1 base, with 13 bases between them. The germline CDR1 and CDR2 sequences are SQVTM and ANQGSEA. The CDR3 loop spans 15 amino acids.

The chain employs TRBV30 and TRBJ1-6; D gene uncertain. The germline CDR1 and CDR2 sequences are GTSNPN and SVGIG (reference sequence). The length of the CDR3 is 12 residues. The V end was cut by 3 bases, the J end by 14 bases, with 14 bases between. The CDR3, as DNA: TGTGCCTGGAGCGATCTATCCCCGTCCCTCCACTTT. Residues: CAWSDLSPSLHF.

V usage is TRBV30 and J usage is TRBJ2-1, with D uncertain. This CDR3 is built from 12 residues. V dropped 1 base and J dropped 7 bases, with 8 bases sitting between them. Germline CDR1 reads GTSNPN; CDR2 reads SVGIG (reference sequence). The CDR3 bases are TGTGCCTGGAGTGCCCCCCTGAATGAGCAGTTCTTC. This codes for CAWSAPLNEQFF.

This clone was observed a single time. The rearrangement links TRBV29-1 to TRBJ1-1, with D possibly TRBD1 on 6 matching bases. Trimming took off 7 bases at V and 1 base at J, with 13 bases between the two ends. The CDR3 consists of 13 residues. Germline-derived CDR1 and CDR2 are SQVTM and ANQGSEA. CDR3 loop: CSASGEGNTEAFF. Here the CDR3 DNA reads TGCAGCGCGTCAGGGGAGGGGAACACTGAAGCTTTCTTT.

V and J are TRBV9 and TRBJ2-7, with unresolved D. V lost 4 bases to trimming and J lost 3 bases, with 8 bases between them. There are 12 residues in the CDR3. Germline values: CDR1 SGDLS, CDR2 YYNGEE. The CDR3 nucleotides are TGTGCCAGCAGCCCCCAAGGCTACGAGCAGTACTTC. Protein sequence: CASSPQGYEQYF.

The sample holds a few counts of this clone. The chain recombines TRBV5-6 with TRBJ1-4, with TRBD1 identical over 8 bases. From germline, CDR1 is SGHDT and CDR2 YYEEEE. This CDR3 is built from 14 residues. V was pared by 0 bases and J by 5 bases, with 0 bases of the junction left unmatched. This CDR3 reads CASSLGQGNEKLFF. The CDR3 DNA follows: TGTGCCAGCAGCTTGGGACAGGGGAATGAAAAACTGTTTTTT.

This clone was observed a single time. The chain joins TRBV15 to TRBJ2-7; 13 bases match TRBD2. With 2 bases clipped from V and 2 bases from J, the junction kept 6 bases outside the gene matches. The CDR3 is 17 amino acids. The V gene's germline CDR1 is LNHNV and CDR2 YYDKDF (reference sequence). The CDR3, as DNA: TGTGCCACCAGCAGATCCCAAGGACTAGCGGGAGCCTACGAGCAGTACTTC. Its protein is CATSRSQGLAGAYEQYF.

This clone was counted only a few times. V and J are TRBV9 and TRBJ1-1; 10 positions match TRBD1. The CDR3 loop spans 13 amino acids. The germline CDR1 and CDR2 sequences are SGDLS and YYNGEE. J was trimmed by 11 bases and V by 3 bases; bases with no gene match: 7. The CDR3 region has the DNA TGTGCCAGCAGCGCCACAGGGACAGGGGAGGCTTTCTTT. This encodes CASSATGTGEAFF.

The sample holds one count of this clone. The rearrangement joins TRBV30 to TRBJ2-1; a weak D match, TRBD1 (6 bases). Germline V gives CDR1 GTSNPN, CDR2 SVGIG (reference sequence). Trimming removed 0 bases at V and 2 bases at J, with 14 bases between. The length of the CDR3 is 16 residues. CDR3 DNA: TGTGCCTGGAGTGTAGCGAGGACAGACGCCTACAATGAGCAGTTCTTC. This codes for CAWSVARTDAYNEQFF.

This clone was counted a few times. The rearrangement links TRBV7-9 to TRBJ2-1, with 7 bases identical to TRBD2. The V gene end was trimmed by 1 base and the J gene end by 1 base; junction bases not matched to a gene: 1. Germline CDR1 SEHNR, CDR2 FQNEAQ (reference sequence). This CDR3 is built from 15 residues. CDR3 DNA: TGTGCCAGCAGCTTAGTCGGGAGGTCCTACAATGAGCAGTTCTTC. Encoded protein: CASSLVGRSYNEQFF.

The rearrangement uses TRBV23-1 and TRBJ1-2; D remains unclear. TRBV23-1 is given ORF status, its function remaining uncertain. The V end lost 3 bases, the J end lost 5 bases, and 10 bases lay between the germline ends. This CDR3 has 13 amino acids. CDR3 sequence (DNA): TGCGCCAGCAGTCATCGGCAGACGTATGGCTACACCTTC. This sequence encodes CASSHRQTYGYTF.

The V and J genes are TRBV10-3 and TRBJ2-5; the match to TRBD1 covers 9 bases. This CDR3 is built from 17 residues. Germline trimming cut 3 bases from V and 2 bases from J; bases unmatched to any gene: 10. CDR1 and CDR2 (germline): ENHRY, SYGVKD. CDR3 protein: CAISESGTGSVQETQYF. DNA of the CDR3: TGTGCCATCAGTGAATCCGGGACAGGGTCGGTACAAGAGACCCAGTACTTC.

This clone is a singleton in its sample. This sequence joins TRBV29-1 and TRBJ1-1, with TRBD1 matching over 8 bases. The CDR3 totals 14 residues. Trimming cost V 5 bases and J 5 bases; bases outside gene matches: 10. The germline V gene has CDR1 SQVTM and CDR2 ANQGSEA. The CDR3 DNA reads as TGCAGCGTTCAGGCAGGGGGCTCGAGGACTGAAGCTTTCTTT. It yields the protein CSVQAGGSRTEAFF.

The rearrangement links TRBV13 to TRBJ2-7, with unresolved D. Germline CDR1 is PRHDT and CDR2 is FYEKMQ (reference sequence). This CDR3 contains 14 residues. The ends were cut back, 0 bases at V and 7 bases at J, with 13 bases in the middle. CDR3 amino acids: CASSLGRGDREQYF. CDR3 DNA: TGTGCCAGCAGCTTAGGCCGTGGGGATCGGGAGCAGTACTTC.

CDR3 region: CASQETYEQYF. CDR3 nucleotides: TGTGCCAGTCAGGAGACCTACGAGCAGTACTTC. The rearrangement joins TRBV2 to TRBJ2-7; D unclear. Deletions cut 9 bases from V and 2 bases from J, with 8 bases between. The V gene's germline CDR1 is SNHLY and CDR2 FYNNEI. The CDR3 length is 11 residues.

In its sample, this clone was seen a few times. This chain connects TRBV30 to TRBJ1-5; TRBD1 agrees at 7 bases. There are 13 residues in the CDR3. V lost 5 bases, J lost 7 bases, and 8 bases stayed unmatched. CDR1 is GTSNPN and CDR2 is SVGIG in the germline V gene (reference sequence). Here the CDR3 DNA reads TGTGCCTGGGCAGACAGGGATGGACAGCCCCAGCATTTT. This gives the protein CAWADRDGQPQHF.

The CDR3 protein is CASSQDRGSYEQYF. DNA for the CDR3: TGCGCCAGCAGCCAAGATCGAGGGTCCTACGAGCAGTACTTC. The chain is built from TRBV4-3 and TRBJ2-7; D may be TRBD2 (5 bases). V was pared by 0 bases and J by 1 base, with 7 bases between. In germline, CDR1 is LGHNA, CDR2 YSLEER. This CDR3 is 14 amino acids long.